This paragraph reports one T cell receptor (beta chain). The antigen remains unidentified. CDR1 and CDR2 (germline): LGHNA, YNFKEQ. The length of the CDR3 is 13 residues. V dropped 0 bases and J dropped 8 bases, with 10 bases sitting between them. The entry originates in a study of CD8 T cells in Susac syndrome. General study findings and limits: TCR sequencing and HLA analysis covered a relatively small number of individuals.

RNA, at about 0.5 to 1 ug, was reverse transcribed with random hexamers. The authors amplified TCR beta CDR3 across 54 Vbeta and 13 Jbeta using immunoSEQ multiplex PCR. TCRdb reprocessed the immunoSEQ multiplex PCR reads with MiXCR, giving one entry per CDR3 protein. The sample carries over 150,000 distinct CDR3 sequences, around 95% recorded once. The sequenced material came from CD4+ T cells from PBMCs. This sequence was found in a human donor with Susac syndrome. V is TRBV4-2 and J is TRBJ1-1; no clear D. The CDR3 DNA follows: TGTGCCAGCAGCCAAGATGTGTGGAGGGAAGCTTTCTTT. Amino acids: CASSQDVWREAFF.